This note documents a single TCR beta chain sequence. Its specific antigen is unknown. Qualities for individual bases were not recorded, and no much larger clone is one base off. This entry is derived from a study of blood T cells in healthy people across ages (dated by TCRdb to between 2014 and 2017). Turning to the overall study: In model experiments, template switching captured about one uniquely barcoded TCR beta cDNA molecule for every two T cells. To avoid experimental bias, donors of different ages were randomly spread across the sequencing lanes. Two additional independent replicas of 1 million unique cDNA reads from the same blood draw were analyzed for two donors (one aged 18 to 30 and one aged 80 or older). Age-related changes in TCR beta repertoire diversity were measured in the study by deep sequencing normalized with unique cDNA molecular identifiers. Donors were grouped into four age groups: young (average about 15 years), middle-aged (39), aged (around 60) and long-lived (approximately 81). Overall study results and their limits: Compared with the aged group, the long-lived group had more naive CD4+ T cells, fewer expanded clones and increased TCR diversity, a pattern suggesting age selection. As age increased, observed TCR beta diversity per million T cells dropped in a roughly linear way, and a significant reduction was already evident by age 40. The CMV infection status of donors was not known, potentially confounding age-related changes in expanded clonotypes. Total diversity estimates from one million sequenced T cells were considered lower bounds and underestimates. Bulk unsorted PBMC profiling prevented conclusive comparison of naive and antigen-experienced compartments. The percentage of naive T cells measured by flow cytometry correlated strongly with observed TCR beta diversity.

There are 17 amino acids in the CDR3, from cysteine to phenylalanine inclusive. The DNA shown is the 51-base CDR3, in frame from base 1. Reading the germline V gene gives CDR1 SGHTA and CDR2 FQGNSA. Systemically healthy Caucasian individuals from Russia, 39 in total and aged roughly 6 to 100 years, were included as donors. Each donor gave approximately 9.3 milliliters of peripheral blood, collected into EDTA-treated Vacutainer tubes. Ficoll-Paque density-gradient centrifugation was used to isolate PBMCs, with at least 6.5 million per sample. Total RNA was extracted from PBMCs with Trizol reagent, with at least 6 micrograms obtained per sample. Naive CD45RAhigh/CD27high T cell percentages were measured by flow cytometry on a PBMC aliquot from every donor. The method was 5' RACE. Sequencing took place on an Illumina HiSeq 2500. A second 7 to 11 cycle PCR used a sample-barcoded 5' primer and a J-beta primer mix. Each TCR beta cDNA molecule received a unique molecular identifier from a template-switch 5' adaptor carrying 12 random nucleotides. Each sample yielded at least 3 million CDR3-containing paired-end reads. First-strand cDNA synthesis was performed from all RNA using the Mint cDNA synthesis kit, with priming by a TRBC-specific oligonucleotide. Following uracil-DNA glycosylase treatment, a first 18-cycle PCR with universal primers M1SS and BC2_uni_R was performed on all cDNA. Processing in the source paper ran as follows. For normalization, 1 million high-quality reads were randomly selected from each sample, with every read carrying a distinct molecular identifier. Instead of being binned into consensus sequences, reads with shared molecular identifiers were discarded. CDR3 identification, clonotype clustering and error correction used MiTCR with a Q25 quality threshold and the strictest error-elimination algorithm. Lower-bound total TCR beta diversity was estimated with a nonparametric unseen species model using Euler transformation. TCRdb took the public reads, trimmed them with fastp at Q25, ran MiXCR for clone calling and kept in-frame beta chains. Rows are unified per CDR3 protein, each entry keeping the most common DNA and genes. What appears here as the V and J calls and clone size reflects TCRdb's work, not the paper's. This sample holds about 1.5 million distinct CDR3 sequences; approximately 43% were observed only once. About 4% of the sample belongs to the ten largest clones.

The TCR comes from a woman aged 18-30 years in good health. Here the chain combines TRBV7-2 and TRBJ2-5, with a weak D call of TRBD2 (6 bases match). The DNA end lines up better with TRBJ2-1; the J call may be wrong. Sample: blood. The DNA sequence is as follows: TGTGCCAGCAGCTTAGGGTGGGGACTCCCACCGAAAGAGACCCAGTTCTTC. This yields the protein CASSLGWGLPPKETQFF.